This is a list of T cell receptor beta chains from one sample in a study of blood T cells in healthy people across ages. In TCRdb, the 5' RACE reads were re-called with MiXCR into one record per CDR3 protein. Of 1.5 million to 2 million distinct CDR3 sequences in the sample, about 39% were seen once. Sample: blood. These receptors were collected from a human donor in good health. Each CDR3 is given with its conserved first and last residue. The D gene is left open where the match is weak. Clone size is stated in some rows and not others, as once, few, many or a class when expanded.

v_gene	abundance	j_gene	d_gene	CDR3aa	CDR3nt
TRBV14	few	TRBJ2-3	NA	CASSQGFTTYTDTQYF	TGTGCCAGCAGCCAAGGTTTTACCACCTACACAGATACGCAGTATTTT
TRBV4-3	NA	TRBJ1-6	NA	CASSPSRDKPLHF	TGCGCCAGCAGCCCCAGCCGGGACAAACCCCTCCACTTT
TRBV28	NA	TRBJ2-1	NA	CASSTTAGTGDEQFF	TGTGCCAGCAGTACAACGGCAGGGACGGGGGATGAGCAGTTCTTC
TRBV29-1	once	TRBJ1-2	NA	CSVGNPFYGYTF	TGCAGCGTTGGAAATCCCTTCTATGGCTACACCTTC
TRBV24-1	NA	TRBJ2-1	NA	CATSDTGKTLVNEQFF	TGTGCCACCAGTGATACCGGGAAAACTCTCGTCAATGAGCAGTTCTTC
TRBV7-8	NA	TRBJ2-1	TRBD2	CASSSHRLAGYTNSYNEQFF	TGTGCCAGCAGCTCCCACCGACTAGCGGGGTATACTAACTCCTACAATGAGCAGTTCTTC
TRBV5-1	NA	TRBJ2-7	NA	CASSLEYRVEKYF	TGCGCCAGCAGCCTAGAGTACAGGGTGGAGAAGTACTTC
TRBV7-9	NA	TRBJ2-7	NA	CASSAGTEPSYEQYF	TGTGCCAGCAGCGCCGGGACGGAGCCCTCCTACGAGCAGTACTTC
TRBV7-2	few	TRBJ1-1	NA	CASSPDRSTGTEAFF	TGTGCCAGCAGTCCGGACCGGTCAACGGGCACTGAAGCTTTCTTT
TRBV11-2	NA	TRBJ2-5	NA	CASSRLQGLQETQYF	TGTGCCAGCAGCAGATTACAAGGACTTCAAGAGACCCAGTACTTC
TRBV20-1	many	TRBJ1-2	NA	CSATPGPRSYGYTF	TGCAGTGCTACTCCGGGACCCCGTTCCTATGGCTACACCTTC
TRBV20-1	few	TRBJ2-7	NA	CSAYNGRGDEQYF	TGCAGTGCCTACAACGGCAGGGGGGACGAGCAGTACTTC
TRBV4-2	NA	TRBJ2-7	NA	CASSQALDSYEQYF	TGTGCCAGCAGCCAAGCACTAGATTCTTACGAGCAGTACTTC
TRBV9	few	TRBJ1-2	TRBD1	CASSVSQGAAYGYTF	TGTGCCAGCAGCGTATCACAGGGGGCAGCCTATGGCTACACCTTC
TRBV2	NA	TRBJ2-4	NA	CASSDYRERQYF	TGTGCCAGCAGTGATTACAGGGAGAGGCAGTACTTC
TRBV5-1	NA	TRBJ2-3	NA	CASSGVGGGDTQYF	TGCGCCAGCAGCGGGGTCGGGGGAGGAGATACGCAGTATTTT
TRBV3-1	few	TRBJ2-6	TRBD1	CASSRRLVTGGVGANVLTF	TGTGCCAGCAGCCGCCGCCTTGTGACAGGGGGCGTTGGGGCCAACGTCCTGACTTTC
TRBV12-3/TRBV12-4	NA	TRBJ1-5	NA	CASSRGAGANQPQHF	TGTGCCAGCAGCCGCGGGGCAGGGGCCAATCAGCCCCAGCATTTT
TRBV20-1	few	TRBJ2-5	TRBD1	CSARDRVDGEAQYF	TGCAGTGCTAGGGACAGGGTCGACGGAGAGGCCCAGTACTTC
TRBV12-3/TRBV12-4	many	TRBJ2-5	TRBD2	CASSLRLAGQETQYF	TGTGCCAGCAGTTTGAGACTAGCGGGCCAAGAGACCCAGTACTTC
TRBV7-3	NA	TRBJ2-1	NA	CASSFLTGVGDEQFF	TGTGCCAGCAGCTTCCTAACGGGGGTGGGCGATGAGCAGTTCTTC
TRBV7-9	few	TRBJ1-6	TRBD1	CASSRDREIWRASDSPLHF	TGTGCCAGCAGCCGAGACAGGGAGATCTGGCGGGCAAGTGATTCACCCCTCCACTTT
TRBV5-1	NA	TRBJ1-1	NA	CASSLAGTHEAFF	TGCGCCAGCAGCTTGGCCGGAACACACGAAGCTTTCTTT
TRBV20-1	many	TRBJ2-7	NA	CSAINTYEQYF	TGCAGTGCGATCAACACCTACGAGCAGTACTTC
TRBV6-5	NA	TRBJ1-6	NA	CASSYSGTAVSPLHF	TGTGCCAGCAGTTACTCGGGGACGGCGGTTTCACCCCTCCACTTT
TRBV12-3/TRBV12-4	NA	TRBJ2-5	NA	CASTRLKTQYF	TGTGCCAGCACCCGGCTCAAGACCCAGTACTTC
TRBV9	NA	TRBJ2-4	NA	CASSLHQGEDIQYF	TGTGCCAGCAGCCTCCATCAAGGGGAGGACATTCAGTACTTC
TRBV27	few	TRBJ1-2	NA	CASSDSPNYGYTF	TGTGCCAGCAGTGACAGTCCTAACTATGGCTACACCTTC
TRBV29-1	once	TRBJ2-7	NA	CSVSPHRGAYEQYF	TGCAGCGTCTCCCCGCATCGAGGCGCCTACGAGCAGTACTTC
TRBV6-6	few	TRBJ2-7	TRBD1	CASSFDRDRGGNYEQYF	TGTGCCAGCAGTTTTGACCGGGACAGGGGAGGAAACTACGAGCAGTACTTC
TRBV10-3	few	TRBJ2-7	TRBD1	CAISEDRAYEQYF	TGTGCCATCAGTGAGGACAGGGCCTACGAGCAGTACTTC
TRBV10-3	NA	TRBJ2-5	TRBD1	CAISESTGEETQYF	TGTGCCATCAGTGAGTCTACAGGGGAAGAGACCCAGTACTTC
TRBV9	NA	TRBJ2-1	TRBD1	CASAGTGTSEQFF	TGTGCCAGCGCCGGGACAGGGACGTCTGAGCAGTTCTTC
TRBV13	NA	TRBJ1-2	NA	CASRLTRSYGYTF	TGTGCCAGCAGGCTAACAAGATCCTATGGCTACACCTTC
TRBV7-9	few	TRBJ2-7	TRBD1	CASSSDRDGHEQYF	TGTGCCAGCAGCTCGGACAGGGATGGCCACGAGCAGTACTTC
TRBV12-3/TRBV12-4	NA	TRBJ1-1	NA	CASSPSFREAFF	TGTGCCAGCAGTCCCTCGTTTAGAGAAGCTTTCTTT
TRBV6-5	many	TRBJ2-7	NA	CASSYSSYRDYEQYF	TGTGCCAGCAGTTACTCATCTTACAGGGACTACGAGCAGTACTTC
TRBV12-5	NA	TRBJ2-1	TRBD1	CASGTSWTGKFQFF	TGTGCTAGTGGTACCTCCTGGACAGGCAAATTTCAGTTCTTC
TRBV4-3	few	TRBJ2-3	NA	CASSQDLLADYTDTQYF	TGCGCCAGCAGCCAAGATCTGTTAGCGGATTACACAGATACGCAGTATTTT
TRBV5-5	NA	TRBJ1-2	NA	CASSPWGGNSELGYTF	TGTGCCAGCAGCCCCTGGGGGGGTAATTCGGAGTTGGGCTACACCTTC
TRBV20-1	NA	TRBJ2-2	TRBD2	CSARVGGVDTGELFF	TGCAGTGCTAGGGTCGGGGGGGTGGACACCGGGGAGCTGTTTTTT
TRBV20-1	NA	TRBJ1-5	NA	CSSGESNQPQHF	TGCAGTTCGGGGGAAAGCAATCAGCCCCAGCATTTC
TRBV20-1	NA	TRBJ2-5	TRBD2	CTASTRGGQWETQYF	TGCACTGCTAGTACTCGGGGGGGCCAATGGGAGACCCAGTACTTC
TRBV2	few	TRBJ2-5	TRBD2	CAIAGLAGVETQYF	TGTGCCATCGCGGGACTAGCGGGAGTAGAGACCCAGTACTTC
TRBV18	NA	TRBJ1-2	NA	CASSPTVDYGYTF	TGTGCCAGCTCACCCACAGTGGACTATGGCTACACCTTC
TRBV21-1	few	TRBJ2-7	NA	CASSKEDSLHSYEQYF	TGTGCCAGCAGCAAAGAGGACAGCCTTCACTCCTACGAGCAGTACTTC
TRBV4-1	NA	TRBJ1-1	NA	CASSQGTAGAMNTEAFF	TGCGCCAGCAGCCAAGGTACGGCAGGGGCGATGAACACTGAAGCTTTCTTT
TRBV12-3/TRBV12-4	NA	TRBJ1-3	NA	CASSLVLLGFGNTIYF	TGTGCCAGCAGTTTAGTTCTATTGGGTTTTGGAAACACCATATATTTT
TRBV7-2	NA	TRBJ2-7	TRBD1	CASSLYRGLNEQYF	TGTGCCAGCAGCTTATACAGGGGGCTCAACGAGCAGTACTTC
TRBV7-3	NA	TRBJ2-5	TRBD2	CASSLTATSHVRQYF	TGTGCCAGCAGCTTAACGGCGACTAGCCACGTACGCCAGTACTTC
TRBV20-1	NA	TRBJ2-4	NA	CSASRRTLAKNIQYF	TGCAGTGCTAGTCGTCGGACCTTAGCCAAAAACATTCAGTACTTC
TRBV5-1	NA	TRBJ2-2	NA	CASNTLGGYTGELFF	TGCGCCAGCAACACTTTAGGAGGGTACACCGGGGAGCTGTTTTTT
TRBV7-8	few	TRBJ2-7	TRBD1	CASSLTRGTGGYEQYF	TGTGCCAGCAGCTTAACTCGCGGGACAGGGGGTTACGAGCAGTACTTC